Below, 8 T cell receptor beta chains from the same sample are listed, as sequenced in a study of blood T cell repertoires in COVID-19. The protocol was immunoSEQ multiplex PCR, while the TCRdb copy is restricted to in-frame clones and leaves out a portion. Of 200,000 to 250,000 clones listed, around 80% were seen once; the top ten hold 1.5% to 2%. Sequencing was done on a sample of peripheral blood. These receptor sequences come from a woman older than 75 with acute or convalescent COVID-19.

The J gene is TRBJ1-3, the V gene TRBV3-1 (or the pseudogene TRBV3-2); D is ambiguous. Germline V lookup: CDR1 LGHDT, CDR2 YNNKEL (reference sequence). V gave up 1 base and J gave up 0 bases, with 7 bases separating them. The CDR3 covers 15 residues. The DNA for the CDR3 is TGTGCCAGCAGCCAAGGGGTAGCCTCTGGAAACACCATATATTTT. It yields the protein CASSQGVASGNTIYF.

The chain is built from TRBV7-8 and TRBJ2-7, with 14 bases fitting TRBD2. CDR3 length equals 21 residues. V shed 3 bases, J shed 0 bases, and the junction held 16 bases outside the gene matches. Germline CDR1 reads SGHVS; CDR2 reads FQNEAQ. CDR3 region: CASSFRRDRGLAGESSYEQYF. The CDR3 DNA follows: TGTGCCAGCAGCTTTCGCCGAGACAGGGGACTAGCGGGGGAGAGCTCCTACGAGCAGTACTTC.

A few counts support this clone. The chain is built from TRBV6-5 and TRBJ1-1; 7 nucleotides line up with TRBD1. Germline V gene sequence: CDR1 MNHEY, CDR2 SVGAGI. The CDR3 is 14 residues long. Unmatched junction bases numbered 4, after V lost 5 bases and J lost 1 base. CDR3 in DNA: TGTGCCAGCAGTCCGGGACAGAAGAACACTGAAGCTTTCTTT. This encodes CASSPGQKNTEAFF.

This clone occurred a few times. CDR3 in DNA: TGTGCCAGCAGAGGGGCCGGTAACTATGGCTACACCTTC. This encodes CASRGAGNYGYTF. The chain joins TRBV28 to TRBJ1-2; weak D call: TRBD1 (5 bases). The CDR3 covers 13 residues. Deletions cut 6 bases from V and 1 base from J, with 9 bases between. Germline V gene data show CDR1 as MDHEN and CDR2 as SYDVKM.

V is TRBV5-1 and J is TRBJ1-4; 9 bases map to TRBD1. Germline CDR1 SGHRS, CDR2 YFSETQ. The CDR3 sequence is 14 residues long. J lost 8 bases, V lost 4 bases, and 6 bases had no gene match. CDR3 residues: CASSARQGGEKLFF. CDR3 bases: TGCGCCAGCAGCGCCCGACAGGGGGGGGAAAAACTGTTTTTT.

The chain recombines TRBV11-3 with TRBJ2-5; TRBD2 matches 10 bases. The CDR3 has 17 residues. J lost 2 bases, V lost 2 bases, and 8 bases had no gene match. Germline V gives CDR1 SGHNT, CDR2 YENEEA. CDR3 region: CASSLRQLTSGQETQYF. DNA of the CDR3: TGTGCCAGCAGCTTACGGCAGCTGACTAGCGGGCAAGAGACCCAGTACTTC.

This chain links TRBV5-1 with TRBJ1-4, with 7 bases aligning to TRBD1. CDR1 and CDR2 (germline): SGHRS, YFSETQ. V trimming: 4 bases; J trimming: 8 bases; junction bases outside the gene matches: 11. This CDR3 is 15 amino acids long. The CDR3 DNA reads TGCGCCAGCAGCGAACCGGAGGGGGCGGGGGAAAAACTGTTTTTT. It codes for CASSEPEGAGEKLFF.

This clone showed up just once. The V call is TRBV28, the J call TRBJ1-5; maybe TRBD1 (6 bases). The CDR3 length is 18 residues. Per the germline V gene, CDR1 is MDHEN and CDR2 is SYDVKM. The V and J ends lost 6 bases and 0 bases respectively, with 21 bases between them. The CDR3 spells CASRLQGMWLNSNQPQHF. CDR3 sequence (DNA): TGTGCCAGCAGACTACAGGGTATGTGGTTGAATAGCAATCAGCCCCAGCATTTT.